What follows are 10 T cell receptor beta chains derived from one specimen sequenced in a study of T cell responses to AZD1222 COVID-19 vaccine. Generated by immunoSEQ multiplex PCR, the TCRdb table keeps only in-frame clones and is missing some. The sample lists some 72,000 clones, about 91% occurring once. Sequencing was performed on peripheral blood, taken on day 0 of MenACWY control vaccination. Receptors originate from an adult in good health.

This clone was observed a few times. The V gene is TRBV10-3, the J gene TRBJ2-3; 12 bases are a match to TRBD1. Germline V gives CDR1 ENHRY, CDR2 SYGVKD. J lost 1 base, V lost 8 bases, and 1 base had no gene match. The CDR3 contains 14 residues. The CDR3 coding sequence is TGTGCCATCGGGACAGGGGGCGGCACAGATACGCAGTATTTT. Translating it yields CAIGTGGGTDTQYF.

The CDR3 DNA reads as TGTGCCAGCAGCGCCGGACAGCATGGCTACACCTTC. Translating gives CASSAGQHGYTF. The chain is built from TRBV9 and TRBJ1-2, with D tentatively TRBD1 (6 bases). With 3 bases removed from V and 6 bases from J, the gap between germline ends came to 9 bases. Germline V lookup: CDR1 SGDLS, CDR2 YYNGEE. The CDR3 consists of 12 residues.

As DNA, the CDR3 is TGCGCCAGCAGCTTGGGTCCAGGGGTGAATTCACCCCTCCACTTT. Protein product: CASSLGPGVNSPLHF. The gene calls are TRBV5-1 and TRBJ1-6; D perhaps matches TRBD1 (6 bases). V was cut by 0 bases and J by 7 bases, with 11 bases left in between. Germline V gene data show CDR1 as SGHRS and CDR2 as YFSETQ. The CDR3 contains 15 residues.

J is TRBJ1-1 and V is TRBV7-2, with 9 nucleotides matching TRBD1. The CDR3 is made up of 15 amino acids. The germline CDR1 and CDR2 sequences are SGHTA and FQGNSA. The V segment lost 5 bases and the J segment 4 bases; nucleotides outside the gene matches: 8. The CDR3 DNA reads TGTGCCAGCAGCCGGGACAGGGTTATAGGCACTGAAGCTTTCTTT. Protein: CASSRDRVIGTEAFF.

The chain is built from TRBV7-2 and TRBJ2-3, with D unclear. Trimming took off 8 bases at V and 5 bases at J, with 17 bases between the two ends. In germline, CDR1 is SGHTA, CDR2 FQGNSA. The CDR3 sequence is 14 residues long. The CDR3 spells CASPLRPPRDTQYF. CDR3 coding DNA: TGTGCCAGCCCCCTGAGACCACCCCGAGATACGCAGTATTTT.

The V call is TRBV2, the J call TRBJ2-5, with 14 bases identical to TRBD2. The CDR3 has 16 amino acids. V dropped 8 bases and J dropped 7; count of bases not matched to a gene: 12. Looked up from germline, CDR1 is SNHLY and CDR2 is FYNNEI. CDR3 coding DNA: TGTGCCAGCGTAACCGGGACTAGCGGGGGCACGGGGACCCAGTACTTC. Its protein product is CASVTGTSGGTGTQYF.

Remarks on this clone: At the DNA level, this CDR3 is encoded by other sequences in the same sample as well. V gene TRBV7-2 combines with J gene TRBJ1-1; D is unclear. This CDR3 has 13 residues. V lost 0 bases to trimming and J lost 3 bases, with 5 bases between them. Germline CDR1 and CDR2: SGHTA and FQGNSA. The CDR3 DNA follows: TGTGCCAGCAGCTTAGCCGGTGACACTGAAGCTTTCTTT. Translation: CASSLAGDTEAFF.

This chain joins TRBV19 and TRBJ1-2; TRBD1 matches at 9 bases. V lost 5 bases and J lost 2; bases outside the gene matches: 3. Germline V gene sequence: CDR1 LNHDA, CDR2 SQIVND (reference sequence). The CDR3 has 14 residues. CDR3 loop: CASSSTGGNYGYTF. CDR3 in DNA: TGTGCCAGTAGTTCGACAGGGGGAAACTATGGCTACACCTTC. The full variable domain, its missing parts supplied by reference TRBV19 and TRBJ1-2, is DGGITQSPKYLFRKEGQNVTLSCEQNLNHDAMYWYRQDPGQGLRLIYYSQIVNDFQKGDIAEGYSVSREKKESFPLTVTSAQKNPTAFYLCASSSTGGNYGYTFGSGTRLTVV.

The chain recombines TRBV28 with TRBJ2-2; D is possibly TRBD1 or TRBD2 (5 bases each). Germline V gene data show CDR1 as MDHEN and CDR2 as SYDVKM. The CDR3 length is 15 residues. The V end was cut by 8 bases, the J end by 4 bases, with 17 bases between. The CDR3: CASFPGAAGTGELFF. The CDR3 DNA is TGTGCCAGCTTCCCCGGGGCGGCGGGCACCGGGGAGCTGTTTTTT.

The genes are TRBV12-3 or TRBV12-4 and TRBJ2-3; D is perhaps TRBD1 or TRBD2 (5 bases each). Trimming removed 8 bases at V and 5 bases at J, with 14 bases between. This CDR3 has 13 amino acids. DNA for the CDR3: TGTGCCAGCTGGGACGGGATGATAGATACGCAGTATTTT. Translation gives CASWDGMIDTQYF.